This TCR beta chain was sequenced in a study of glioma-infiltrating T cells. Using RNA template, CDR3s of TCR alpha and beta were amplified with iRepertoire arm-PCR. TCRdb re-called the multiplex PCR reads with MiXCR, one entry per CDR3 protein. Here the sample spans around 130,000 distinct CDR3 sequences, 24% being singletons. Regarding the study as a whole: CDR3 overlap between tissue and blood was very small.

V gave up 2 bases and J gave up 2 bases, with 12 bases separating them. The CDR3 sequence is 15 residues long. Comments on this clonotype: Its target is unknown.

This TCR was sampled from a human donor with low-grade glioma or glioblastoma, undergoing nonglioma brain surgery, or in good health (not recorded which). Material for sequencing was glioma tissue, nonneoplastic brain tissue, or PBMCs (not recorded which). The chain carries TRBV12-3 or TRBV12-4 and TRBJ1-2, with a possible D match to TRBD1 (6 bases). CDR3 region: CASSLIGGPNYGYTF. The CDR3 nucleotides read TGTGCCAGCAGTTTAATCGGGGGGCCAAACTATGGCTACACCTTC.